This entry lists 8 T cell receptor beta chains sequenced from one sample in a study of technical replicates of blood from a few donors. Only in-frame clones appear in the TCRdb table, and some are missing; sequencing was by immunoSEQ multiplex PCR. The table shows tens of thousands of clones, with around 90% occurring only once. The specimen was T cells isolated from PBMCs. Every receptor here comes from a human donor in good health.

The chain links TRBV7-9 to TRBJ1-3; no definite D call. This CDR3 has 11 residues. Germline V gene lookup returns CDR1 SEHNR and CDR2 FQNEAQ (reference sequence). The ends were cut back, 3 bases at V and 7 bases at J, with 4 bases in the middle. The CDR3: CASSFRNTIYF. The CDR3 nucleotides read TGTGCCAGCAGCTTTCGGAACACCATATATTTT.

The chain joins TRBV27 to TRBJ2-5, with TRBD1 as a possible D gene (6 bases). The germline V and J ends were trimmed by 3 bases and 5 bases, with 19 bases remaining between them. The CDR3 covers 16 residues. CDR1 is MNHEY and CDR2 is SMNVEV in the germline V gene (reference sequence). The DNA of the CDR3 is TGTGCCAGCAGTTTGACACAGGCTGGGGGCATCGAGACCCAGTACTTC. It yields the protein CASSLTQAGGIETQYF.

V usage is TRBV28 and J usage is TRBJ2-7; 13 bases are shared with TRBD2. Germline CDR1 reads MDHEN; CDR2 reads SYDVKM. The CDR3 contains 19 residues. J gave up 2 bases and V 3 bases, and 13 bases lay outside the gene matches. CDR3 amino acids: CASSFYSSPGLAGTYEQYF. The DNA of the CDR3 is TGTGCCAGCAGTTTCTACAGCTCACCGGGACTAGCGGGGACCTACGAGCAGTACTTC.

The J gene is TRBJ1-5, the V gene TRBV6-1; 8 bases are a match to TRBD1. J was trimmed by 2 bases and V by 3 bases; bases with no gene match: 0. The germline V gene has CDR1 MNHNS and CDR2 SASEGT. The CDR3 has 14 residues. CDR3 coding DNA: TGTGCCAGCAGTGAGGGACAGGGCAATCAGCCCCAGCATTTT. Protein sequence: CASSEGQGNQPQHF.

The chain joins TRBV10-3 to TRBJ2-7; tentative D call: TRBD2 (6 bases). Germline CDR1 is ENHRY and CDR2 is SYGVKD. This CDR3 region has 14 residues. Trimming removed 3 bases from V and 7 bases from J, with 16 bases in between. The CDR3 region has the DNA TGTGCCATCAGTGACGGGACTCGGGCGGGTGAGCAGTACTTC. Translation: CAISDGTRAGEQYF.

The CDR3 is CASSRRATNEKLFF. The CDR3 DNA is TGTGCCAGCAGTCGGAGGGCAACTAATGAAAAACTGTTTTTT. The chain couples TRBV7-9 to TRBJ1-4; no clear D. Trimming removed 6 bases from V and 0 bases from J, with 8 bases in between. This CDR3 has 14 amino acids. In germline, CDR1 is SEHNR, CDR2 FQNEAQ (reference sequence).

The CDR3 reads CASSQRSGEQYF. In nucleotides, the CDR3 is TGTGCCAGCAGTCAAAGATCGGGGGAGCAGTACTTC. The gene calls are TRBV6-5 and TRBJ2-7, with a tentative D call TRBD2 (5 bases). V lost 5 bases, J lost 7 bases, and 12 bases lay in between. The CDR3 loop spans 12 amino acids. The germline V gene encodes CDR1 MNHEY and CDR2 SVGAGI.

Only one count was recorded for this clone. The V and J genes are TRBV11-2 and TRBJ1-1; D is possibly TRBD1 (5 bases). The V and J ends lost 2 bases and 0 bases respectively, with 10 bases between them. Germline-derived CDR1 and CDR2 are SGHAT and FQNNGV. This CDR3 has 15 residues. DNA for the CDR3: TGTGCCAGCAGCTTAAGGGGCTCCTTGAACACTGAAGCTTTCTTT. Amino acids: CASSLRGSLNTEAFF.